What follows describes a single TCR beta chain. The repertoire was sequenced with immunoSEQ multiplex PCR; TCRdb's copy has only in-frame clones and lacks some. The profile shows approximately 150,000 clones, around 85% of them singletons. The data originate from a study of blood T cell repertoires in COVID-19. In the study overall: The United States, Italy and Spain provided the acute and convalescent COVID-19 samples. Sources were T cells, B-cell-depleted T cells, or PBMCs; the material itself was cDNA or gDNA.

Participants were aged roughly 18 to 90 years, lived in roughly 25 US areas, and enrolled virtually. Germline CDR1 MNHEY, CDR2 SMNVEV (reference sequence). V was cut by 2 bases and J by 4 bases, with 20 bases left in between. This CDR3 contains 17 residues. The specimen sequenced was PBMCs or T cells enriched from blood (not recorded which). The receptor was isolated from a woman in her forties with acute COVID-19. The rearrangement links TRBV27 to TRBJ1-2; D unresolved. The CDR3 loop reads CASSLRSGQPAGYGYTF. The CDR3 DNA follows: TGTGCCAGCAGTTTAAGGTCCGGGCAGCCGGCGGGCTATGGCTACACCTTC.